This entry describes one TCR beta chain. This sample is drawn from a study of blood T cell repertoires in COVID-19. Study-wide context: COVID-19 samples from acute and convalescent phases originated in the United States, Italy and Spain. The cDNA or gDNA used as material had been derived from T cells, B-cell-depleted T cells, or PBMCs.

TCRdb's table, derived via immunoSEQ multiplex PCR, lists solely in-frame clones and lacks some. This table holds more than 150,000 clones, approximately 80% found once. This receptor was obtained from a woman between 45 and 60 years old with acute or convalescent COVID-19. Material for sequencing was peripheral blood.

CDR3 protein: CASSLGTANLDTEAFF. The CDR3, as DNA: TGTGCCAGCAGCTTGGGGACAGCCAACTTGGACACTGAAGCTTTCTTT. V is TRBV7-8 and J is TRBJ1-1; 7 nucleotides align to TRBD1. The CDR3 covers 16 residues. Germline V gene lookup returns CDR1 SGHVS and CDR2 FQNEAQ. The trim removed 3 bases at V and 3 bases at J, leaving 10 bases unmatched.